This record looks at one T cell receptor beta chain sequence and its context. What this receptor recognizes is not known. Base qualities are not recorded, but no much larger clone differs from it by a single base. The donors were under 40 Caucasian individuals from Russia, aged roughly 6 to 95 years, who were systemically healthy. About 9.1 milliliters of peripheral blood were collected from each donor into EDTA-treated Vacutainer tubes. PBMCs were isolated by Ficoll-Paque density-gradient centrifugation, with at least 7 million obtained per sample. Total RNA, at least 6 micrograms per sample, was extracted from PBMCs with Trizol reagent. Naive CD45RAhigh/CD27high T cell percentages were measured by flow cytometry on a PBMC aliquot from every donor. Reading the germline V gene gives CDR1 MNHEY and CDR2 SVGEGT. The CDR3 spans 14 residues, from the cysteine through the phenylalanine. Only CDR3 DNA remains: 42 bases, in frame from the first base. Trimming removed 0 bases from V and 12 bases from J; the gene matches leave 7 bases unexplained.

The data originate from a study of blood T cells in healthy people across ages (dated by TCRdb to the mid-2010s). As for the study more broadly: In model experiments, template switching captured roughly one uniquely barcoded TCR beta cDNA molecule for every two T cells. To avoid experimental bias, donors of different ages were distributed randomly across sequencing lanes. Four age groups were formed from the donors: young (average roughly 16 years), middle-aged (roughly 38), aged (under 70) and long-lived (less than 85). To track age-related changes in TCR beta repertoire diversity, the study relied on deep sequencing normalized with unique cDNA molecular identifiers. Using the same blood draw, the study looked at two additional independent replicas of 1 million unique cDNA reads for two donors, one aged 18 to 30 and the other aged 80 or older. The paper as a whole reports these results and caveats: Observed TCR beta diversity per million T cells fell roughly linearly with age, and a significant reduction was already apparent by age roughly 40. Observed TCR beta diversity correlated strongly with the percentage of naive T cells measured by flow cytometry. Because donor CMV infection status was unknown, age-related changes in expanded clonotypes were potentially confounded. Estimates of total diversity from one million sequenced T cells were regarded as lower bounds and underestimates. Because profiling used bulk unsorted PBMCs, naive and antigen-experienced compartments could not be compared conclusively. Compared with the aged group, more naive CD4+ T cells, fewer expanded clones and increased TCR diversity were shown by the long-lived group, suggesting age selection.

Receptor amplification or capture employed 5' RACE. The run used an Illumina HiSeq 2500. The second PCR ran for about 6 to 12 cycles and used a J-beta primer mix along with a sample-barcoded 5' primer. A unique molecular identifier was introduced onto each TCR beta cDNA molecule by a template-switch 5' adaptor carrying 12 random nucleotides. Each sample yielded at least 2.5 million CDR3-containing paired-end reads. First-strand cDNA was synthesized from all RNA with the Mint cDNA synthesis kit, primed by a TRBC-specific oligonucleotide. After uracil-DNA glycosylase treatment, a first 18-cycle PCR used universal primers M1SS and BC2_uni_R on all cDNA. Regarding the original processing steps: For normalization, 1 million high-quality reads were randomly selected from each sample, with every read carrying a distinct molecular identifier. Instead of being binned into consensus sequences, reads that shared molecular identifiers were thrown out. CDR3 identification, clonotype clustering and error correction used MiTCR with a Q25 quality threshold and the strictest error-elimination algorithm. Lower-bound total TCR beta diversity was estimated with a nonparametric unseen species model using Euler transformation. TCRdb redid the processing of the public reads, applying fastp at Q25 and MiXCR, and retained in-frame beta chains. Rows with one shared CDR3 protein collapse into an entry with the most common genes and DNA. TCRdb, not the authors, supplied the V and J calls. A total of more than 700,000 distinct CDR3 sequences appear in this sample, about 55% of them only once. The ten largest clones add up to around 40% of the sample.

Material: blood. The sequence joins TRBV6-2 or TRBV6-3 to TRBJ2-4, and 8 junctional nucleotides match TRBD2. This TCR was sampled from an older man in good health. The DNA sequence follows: TGTGCCAGCAGTTACTCGTCGATAGCGGGAAATCAGTACTTC. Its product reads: CASSYSSIAGNQYF.